This TCR beta chain stems from a study of blood T cell repertoires in COVID-19. In the study overall: Spain, Italy and the United States supplied samples that represented acute and convalescent COVID-19.

This clone showed up just once. Measured with immunoSEQ multiplex PCR; TCRdb has only the in-frame clones, and not every one. The table records around 200,000 clones, more than 80% of them present only once. This CDR3 contains 16 residues. This chain uses TRBV21-1 with TRBJ2-1; the table names TRBD2, a call not compared with the DNA. TRBV21-1 is a pseudogene segment. This TCR was sampled from a woman aged 80 or older with acute or convalescent COVID-19. Source material: peripheral blood. The CDR3 coding sequence is TGTGCCAGCAGCAACCAAACGGGAGGGGGTTGGAATGAGCAGTTCTTC. Its translation: CASSNQTGGGWNEQFF.